Listed below are T cell receptor beta chains from one sample, sequenced in a study of GPR56 and killer-like receptors on CD4 memory cells. TCRdb derives one entry per CDR3 protein from the reads, leaving out DNA. The sample data list about 2,200 distinct CDR3 sequences. The sequenced sample consisted of memory CD4+ T cells from blood. These receptors came from a human donor in good health. Each CDR3 is given with its conserved first and last residue. The order of the fields is V gene, J gene, clone size, CDR3 protein. Size values are once, few and many counts, or a class for expanded clones, and some rows have none.

TRBV7-9	TRBJ2-3	medium-sized	CASSPSGGKGDTQYF
TRBV24-1	TRBJ2-1	medium-sized	CATSDKVGLARDNEQFF
TRBV19	TRBJ2-1	large	CASSPRQFGIQNEQFF
TRBV25-1	TRBJ2-5	medium-sized	CASSPLQGRQETQYF
TRBV18	TRBJ1-4	medium-sized	CASSPNIQGPNEKLFF
TRBV20-1	TRBJ2-3	NA	CSAKQGVLQYF
TRBV6-1	TRBJ1-6	large	CASNRGDGDSPLHF
TRBV6-5	TRBJ1-2	large	CASSYSFARVYGYTF
TRBV20-1	TRBJ1-1	NA	CSASQGQRAFF
TRBV27	TRBJ2-7	medium-sized	CASSLSGAGVYEQYF
TRBV2	TRBJ1-5	NA	CASTIGGTPNQPQHF
TRBV24-1	TRBJ2-7	medium-sized	CATSDGSYEQYF